Below are 20 T cell receptor beta chains sequenced from a single sample in a study of molecular identifiers for immune sequencing clone quantification. MiXCR, run by TCRdb on the PCR reads, gives a single entry per CDR3 protein. Among 300,000 to 350,000 distinct CDR3 sequences listed, over 20% were seen once. Sequencing input: naive CD8+ T cells from blood, with Jurkat cell RNA spiked in. Subset of the sample: FACS-sorted CD8+CD4-CCR7+CD45RA+ naive T cells. The receptors derive from a human donor in good health. Some libraries in this study had Jurkat cell RNA spiked in.

In its sample, this clonotype was seen many times. V and J are TRBV14 and TRBJ1-1; 9 bases are shared with TRBD1. The CDR3 runs to 15 residues. Germline values: CDR1 SGHDN, CDR2 FVKESK. Trimming took 4 bases from V and 5 from J; bases not matched to a gene: 8. This chain's CDR3 is CASSPFGTGHTEAFF. In nucleotides, the CDR3 is TGTGCCAGCAGCCCCTTTGGGACAGGGCATACTGAAGCTTTCTTT.

V and J are TRBV19 and TRBJ2-7, with 9 bases identical to TRBD1. From germline, CDR1 is LNHDA and CDR2 SQIVND (reference sequence). The CDR3 has 15 residues. V shed 4 bases and J 1 base; nucleotides not matched to a gene: 5. The CDR3 nucleotides read TGTGCCAGTAGTACCTCCGGGACAGGGTCCTACGAGCAGTACTTC. Its protein is CASSTSGTGSYEQYF.

The CDR3 spells CASSLTDEQYV. The DNA of the CDR3 is TGTGCCAGCAGCTTAACAGACGAGCAGTACGTC. The chain couples TRBV7-9 to TRBJ2-7; D gene ambiguous. The CDR3 has 11 amino acids. Germline V gives CDR1 SEHNR, CDR2 FQNEAQ (reference sequence). Trimming took 2 bases from V and 5 from J, leaving 4 bases between them.

Many counts were recorded for this clonotype. J is TRBJ1-1 and V is TRBV29-1; no definite D call. This CDR3 is 16 amino acids long. Germline V CDR1 and CDR2: SQVTM, ANQGSEA. Trimming shortened V by 0 bases and J by 5 bases, and 19 bases separated the two germline ends. CDR3 coding DNA: TGCAGCGTTGAAGATCCGGGGTCTGGGGTATTGACTGAAGCTTTCTTT. Translation: CSVEDPGSGVLTEAFF.

On this clonotype: This may be a read error: a much more frequent sequence differs by one nucleotide. The chain joins TRBV20-1 to TRBJ2-6; D unresolved. CDR3 length: 15 residues. Trimming cost V 3 bases and J 4 bases, with 13 bases left between them. Germline V gene lookup returns CDR1 DFQATT and CDR2 SNEGSKA (reference sequence). The CDR3 DNA reads TGCAGTGCTAGGGGTCTGGACGGGGGGGCCAACGTCCTGACTTTC. Encoded protein: CSARGLDGGANVLTF.

This clonotype has a count of ten or more. CDR3 DNA: TGCAGCGTGTCCGGGACAGGAGACCCCTACGAGCAGTACTTC. Residues: CSVSGTGDPYEQYF. The rearrangement joins TRBV29-1 to TRBJ2-7, with TRBD1 matching 8 bases. Germline-derived CDR1 and CDR2 are SQVTM and ANQGSEA. The CDR3 is 14 residues long. Losses at the gene ends were 6 bases for V and 2 bases for J; bases not matched to a gene: 9.

This clonotype was recorded a few times. The chain links TRBV19 to TRBJ2-4; weak D call: TRBD1 (6 bases). Trimming removed 2 bases at V and 6 bases at J, with 11 bases between. In germline, CDR1 is LNHDA, CDR2 SQIVND (reference sequence). The CDR3 contains 14 residues. The CDR3, as DNA: TGTGCCAGTAGTATATTGGGGGCTGGAAACATTCAGTACTTC. Translated, it gives CASSILGAGNIQYF.

The chain links TRBV5-6 to TRBJ1-1; perhaps TRBD1 as D (5 bases). V lost 0 bases, J lost 4 bases, and 13 bases lay in between. The CDR3 totals 15 residues. Germline V CDR1 and CDR2: SGHDT, YYEEEE. CDR3 sequence reads: CASSLVRRARTEAFF. In nucleotides, the CDR3 is TGTGCCAGCAGCTTGGTTCGCAGGGCCCGCACTGAAGCTTTCTTT.

In this sample, this clonotype turned up many times. The chain carries TRBV20-1 and TRBJ2-3, with TRBD2 matching over 11 bases. There are 19 residues in the CDR3. V shed 0 bases, J shed 0 bases, and the junction held 11 bases outside the gene matches. Germline V gives CDR1 DFQATT, CDR2 SNEGSKA (reference sequence). DNA of the CDR3: TGCAGTGCTAGAGATGAGTATACTAGCGGGGGCTCTAGCACAGATACGCAGTATTTT. This encodes CSARDEYTSGGSSTDTQYF.

In regard to this clonotype: A much bigger clone sits one base away, suggesting this may be a read error. V gene TRBV30 combines with J gene TRBJ2-5; TRBD1 matches 7 bases. Germline CDR1 and CDR2: GTSNPN and SVGIG (reference sequence). The CDR3 is made up of 14 amino acids. V trimming: 2 bases; J trimming: 5 bases; junction bases outside the gene matches: 8. Here the CDR3 DNA reads TGTGCCTGGAGTTGGGACAGCTTTGCGGAGACCCAGTACTTC. Amino acid sequence: CAWSWDSFAETQYF.

This clonotype was counted at least ten times. This sequence joins TRBV6-5 and TRBJ1-1, with 8 positions matching TRBD1. The V segment lost 2 bases and the J segment 5 bases; nucleotides outside the gene matches: 7. Germline V gene lookup returns CDR1 MNHEY and CDR2 SVGAGI. The CDR3 covers 15 residues. The CDR3 DNA sequence: TGTGCCAGCAGTTACACCGGACAGGGAGGGACTGAAGCTTTCTTT. Translation gives CASSYTGQGGTEAFF.

Remarks on this clonotype: Given a much more abundant clone one base away, this may be a read error. The conserved closing phenylalanine or tryptophan is absent in this CDR3, likely reflecting a read error. The DNA is omitted, as the CDR3 cannot be located on it reliably, and the CDR3 follows TCRdb's listing. The chain is built from TRBV7-9 and TRBJ2-3; TRBD2 reflects the table's D call only, with no check against the DNA. Germline values: CDR1 SEHNR, CDR2 FQNEAQ (reference sequence). The CDR3 region is 11 residues in length, termini included. This CDR3 is CASMLTLEEYL.

About this clonotype itself: A much more abundant neighbour one base away suggests this may be a read error. This chain connects TRBV30 to TRBJ1-5; no clear D gene. The CDR3 spans 15 residues. Germline CDR1 GTSNPN, CDR2 SVGIG (reference sequence). V lost 3 bases, J lost 2 bases, and 14 bases lay in between. The CDR3 is CAWRADGSGNQPQHF. In DNA form, the CDR3 reads TGTGCCTGGAGGGCAGATGGGTCTGGCAATCAGCCCCAGCATTTT.

This clonotype showed up many times. The rearrangement uses TRBV9 and TRBJ2-2; D not certain. V was pared by 2 bases and J by 1 base, with 6 bases between. This CDR3 spans 14 amino acids. The germline V gene encodes CDR1 SGDLS and CDR2 YYNGEE. The DNA for the CDR3 is TGTGCCAGCAGCGTTAGTATGAACACCGGGGAGCTGTTTTTT. This translates into CASSVSMNTGELFF.

This clonotype was detected once. V gene TRBV4-3 combines with J gene TRBJ2-7, with 8 bases lining up with TRBD1. The CDR3 is 13 residues long. In germline, CDR1 is LGHNA, CDR2 YSLEER. Trimming took 3 bases from V and 3 from J; bases not matched to a gene: 1. In DNA, the CDR3 is TGCGCCAGCAGCCAGGGACAGGACTACGAGCAGTACTTC. It is translated as CASSQGQDYEQYF.

In this sample, this clonotype turned up many times. The chain recombines TRBV20-1 with TRBJ2-7, with D maybe TRBD2 (5 bases). The CDR3 runs 14 residues. Germline values: CDR1 DFQATT, CDR2 SNEGSKA (reference sequence). V lost 6 bases and J lost 6, with 21 bases in between. CDR3 in DNA: TGCAGTGCCAAGGGCGTCTATTCGGGATCCGAGCAGTACTTC. Its translation: CSAKGVYSGSEQYF.

This clonotype has a handful of counts. The V call is TRBV24-1, the J call TRBJ2-3; no reliable D call. Per the germline V gene, CDR1 is KGHDR and CDR2 is SFDVKD. V lost 4 bases and J 0 bases, leaving 1 base between the germline ends. The CDR3 is 12 amino acids. CDR3: CATSDSTDTQYF. The CDR3 nucleotides are TGTGCCACCAGTGACAGCACAGATACGCAGTATTTT.

This clonotype has more than one count but fewer than ten. V usage is TRBV20-1 and J usage is TRBJ2-7; 7 nucleotides align to TRBD1. CDR3 length: 18 residues. Germline CDR1 and CDR2: DFQATT and SNEGSKA (reference sequence). Unmatched junction bases numbered 16, after V lost 0 bases and J lost 2 bases. The CDR3 sequence is CSARDREEAGGVPYEQYF. The CDR3 DNA is TGCAGTGCTAGAGATCGAGAAGAGGCAGGGGGTGTTCCCTACGAGCAGTACTTC.

The chain joins TRBV6-2 or TRBV6-3 to TRBJ2-7; D is undetermined. CDR3 size: 13 residues. Trimming shortened V by 5 bases and J by 2 bases, and 10 bases separated the two germline ends. Germline-derived CDR1 and CDR2 are MNHEY and SVGEGT. CDR3 sequence (DNA): TGTGCCAGCAGTCCGACAAGGGCCTACGAGCAGTACTTC. The encoded protein is CASSPTRAYEQYF.

Remarks on this clonotype: A much larger clonotype is one base distant, so this may be a read error. Here the CDR3 omits its conserved ending phenylalanine or tryptophan, so a read error is the likely source. V is TRBV13 and J is TRBJ2-7; TRBD2 aligns across 13 bases. V gave up 5 bases and J gave up 6 bases; unmatched junction bases: 10. This CDR3 has 16 residues. Germline CDR1 is PRHDT and CDR2 is FYEKMQ (reference sequence). CDR3 nucleotide sequence: TGTGCCAGCAGCCCTACTGGACTAGCGGGGGTCGGCGAGCAGTACTCC. Encoded protein: CASSPTGLAGVGEQYS.